The next 10 T cell receptor beta chains were all read from a single sample in a study of blood T cell repertoires in COVID-19. Profiled with immunoSEQ multiplex PCR; TCRdb holds only in-frame clones, not every one. Found here are under 200,000 clones, around 90% of them singletons; the top ten hold 3% to 4.5%. The sequenced material came from peripheral blood. The receptor set was obtained from an older woman who had recovered from COVID-19.

The rearrangement joins TRBV18 to TRBJ1-4; 7 nucleotides align to TRBD1. This CDR3 spans 17 amino acids. The junction had 4 bases not matched to a gene; V was cut back by 0 bases and J by 0 bases. Germline CDR1 reads KGHSH; CDR2 reads LQKENI. DNA of the CDR3: TGTGCCAGCTCACCACCCGGGACAGCCACAACTAATGAAAAACTGTTTTTT. Its translation: CASSPPGTATTNEKLFF.

V is TRBV7-9 and J is TRBJ2-1, with 9 bases identical to TRBD2. Germline-derived CDR1 and CDR2 are SEHNR and FQNEAQ (reference sequence). The junction had 11 bases not matched to a gene; V was cut back by 6 bases and J by 8 bases. The CDR3 contains 15 residues. CDR3 coding DNA: TGTGCCAGCAGGCCTAGCGGGGTAAGGTTCGATGAGCAGTTCTTC. Translation: CASRPSGVRFDEQFF.

The CDR3 region is CASSFQGGYGYTF. DNA of the CDR3: TGTGCCAGCAGCTTTCAGGGGGGCTATGGCTACACCTTC. The chain joins TRBV7-6 to TRBJ1-2; 7 positions match TRBD1. The CDR3 is 13 amino acids. Germline CDR1 reads SGHVS; CDR2 reads FNYEAQ. Trimming cost V 3 bases and J 4 bases; bases outside gene matches: 2.

The chain links TRBV5-1 to TRBJ2-1, with unresolved D. The CDR3 extends over 14 amino acids. V lost 5 bases and J 7 bases, leaving 16 bases between the germline ends. The V gene's germline CDR1 is SGHRS and CDR2 YFSETQ. This chain's CDR3 is CASRIEMVTNEQFF. CDR3 DNA: TGCGCCAGCAGAATCGAGATGGTCACGAATGAGCAGTTCTTC.

V and J are TRBV9 and TRBJ2-3; a weak D match, TRBD1 (6 bases). V lost 1 base and J lost 3, with 12 bases in between. This CDR3 is 15 amino acids long. Germline V gene data show CDR1 as SGDLS and CDR2 as YYNGEE. The CDR3 sequence: CASSVKTGITDTQYF. The CDR3 region has the DNA TGTGCCAGCAGCGTAAAAACAGGGATAACAGATACGCAGTATTTT.

V and J are TRBV5-8 and TRBJ1-2; 7 bases fit TRBD1. V lost 0 bases to trimming and J lost 12 bases; unmatched junction nucleotides: 14. Germline V lookup: CDR1 SGHTS, CDR2 YDEGEE. The CDR3 runs 15 residues. The CDR3 spells CASSLGSPQGSSHTF. CDR3 sequence (DNA): TGTGCCAGCAGCTTGGGATCCCCACAGGGGAGTTCCCACACCTTC.

This clone was recorded once. CDR3 in amino acids: CASSQVAGGGAYNEQFF. In nucleotides, the CDR3 is TGCGCCAGCAGCCAAGTTGCAGGCGGGGGGGCTTACAATGAGCAGTTCTTC. The chain links TRBV4-1 to TRBJ2-1; TRBD2 matches at 9 bases. The CDR3 covers 17 residues. V trimming: 1 base; J trimming: 4 bases; junction bases outside the gene matches: 8. Germline assignment: CDR1 MGHRA and CDR2 YSYEKL.

The genes are TRBV19 and TRBJ1-5, with 7 bases matching TRBD1. Germline-derived CDR1 and CDR2 are LNHDA and SQIVND (reference sequence). The CDR3 is 14 residues long. V shed 4 bases, J shed 4 bases, and the junction held 4 bases outside the gene matches. The DNA of the CDR3 is TGTGCCAGTAGTACAGCAGGGGGGAATCAGCCCCAGCATTTT. Encoded protein: CASSTAGGNQPQHF. Together with reference TRBV19 and TRBJ1-5, the CDR3 gives the full variable domain: DGGITQSPKYLFRKEGQNVTLSCEQNLNHDAMYWYRQDPGQGLRLIYYSQIVNDFQKGDIAEGYSVSREKKESFPLTVTSAQKNPTAFYLCASSTAGGNQPQHFGDGTRLSIL.

This clone was found once. This chain's CDR3 is CASSLTGGYTF. CDR3 nucleotides: TGTGCCAGCAGTCTAACAGGGGGCTACACCTTC. This sequence joins TRBV27 and TRBJ1-2; tentatively, D is TRBD1 (6 bases). Germline-derived CDR1 and CDR2 are MNHEY and SMNVEV (reference sequence). The CDR3 totals 11 residues. V lost 5 bases to trimming and J lost 8 bases, with 9 bases between them.

V is TRBV3-1 (or the pseudogene TRBV3-2) and J is TRBJ2-5; a possible D gene is TRBD2 (6 bases). CDR1 and CDR2 from the germline V gene are LGHDT and YNNKEL (reference sequence). Trimming removed 8 bases at V and 5 bases at J, with 18 bases between. CDR3 length: 14 amino acids. The chain's CDR3 is CASGGRSRGETQYF. The CDR3 DNA is TGTGCCAGCGGAGGCCGAAGCCGGGGGGAGACCCAGTACTTC.